This TCR beta chain derives from a study of shared clonotypes between healthy human individuals. This CDR3 is built from 15 residues. The germline V and J ends were trimmed by 6 bases and 3 bases, with 18 bases remaining between them. CDR1 and CDR2 from the germline V gene are MNHNY and SVGAGI (reference sequence). This clone was counted a single time. The assay was carried out at the deep level. Sequencing used immunoSEQ multiplex PCR; TCRdb keeps in-frame clones, though not all of them. This table holds 2.5 million or so clones, around nine tenths found once. The sequence came from a man aged 18-30 years in good health. V and J are TRBV6-6 and TRBJ2-7; tentatively, D is TRBD1 or TRBD2 (5 bases each). Sequenced sample: naive CD4+ T cells sorted from blood. The subset was: CD45RA+ positively selected. CDR3 coding DNA: TGTGCCAGCAGCGATGACAGCCGGGAAGGCTACGAGCAGTACTTC. Translating it yields CASSDDSREGYEQYF.